What follows describes a single T cell receptor (beta chain). Its binding antigen is unknown. Base qualities are not provided; no much larger clone lies one nucleotide away. The entry originates in a study of blood T cell repertoires in COVID-19 (dated by TCRdb to 2019 to 2021). Concerning the study at large: Samples from collaborators originated in the United States, Italy and Spain and spanned both the acute and convalescent phases of COVID-19. Nearly every sample came with metadata listing a de-identified subject ID, COVID-19 status, age in years and sex. Where available, HLA class I and class II types were obtained from metadata supplied by the sample provider rather than from assay-based typing. Deeply sampled blood TCRbeta repertoires from subjects exposed to, actively infected with, or recovered from COVID-19 were included in the dataset. The samples were drawn from two sources: the first 160 participants of the ongoing ImmuneRACE study, and 1,254 subjects contributed by 6 global collaborators. The repertoires were released in a freely available public database intended as a resource for research on the immune response to SARS-CoV-2. The material from the prospective study consisted of cDNA or gDNA derived from T cells, B-cell-depleted T cells, or PBMCs. The full study reports these points: Clinical and demographic metadata were provided uncurated, with the amount varying by source and participant.

V trim: 5 bases; J trim: 4 bases; unmatched bases: 6. The germline V gene (reference sequence) specifies LNHDA as CDR1 and SQIVND as CDR2. The CDR3, from cysteine to phenylalanine, totals 14 residues. Only the CDR3 region is kept as DNA, spanning 42 bases read in frame from base 1. The collaborating institutions used their own protocols to collect whole blood in K2EDTA tubes. Collaborator samples were shipped for TCRbeta analysis as frozen whole blood, isolated PBMCs, or DNA extracted from either sample type. TCRbeta CDR3 regions were amplified from genomic DNA using the immunoSEQ Assay, a bias-controlled multiplex PCR. From the authors' description of their analysis: Within the assay, amplification of reference gene primers was used to estimate how many nucleated cells each sample contained. To quantify the absolute abundance of each unique TCRbeta CDR3 rearrangement, sequence reads were collapsed and filtered. For each sample, productive Simpson clonality was calculated as the square root of Simpson's diversity index over productive rearrangements. Here the immuneACCESS table is served through TCRdb, limited to in-frame sequences with V and J called. Missing clones are a known gap in these copies; in checked studies unresolved V genes cover under half, and the rest lacks a known reason. V and J calls and clone size follow that table, whereas D and trimming were derived from the DNA. The sample has 250,000 to 300,000 clones on record, over 75% of them singletons. The ten largest clones add up to under 15% of the sample.

Sequenced input: peripheral blood. This TCR derives from a woman aged 55-70 years with acute or convalescent COVID-19. The chain is encoded by TRBV19 joined to TRBJ1-2; TRBD1 lines up with 8 middle nucleotides. The DNA sequence reads TGTGCCAGTAGTCGACAGGGGTCAAGCTATGGCTACACCTTC. Translated, this is CASSRQGSSYGYTF. The CDR3, completed at both ends by the reference TRBV19 and TRBJ1-2 genes, gives the full variable domain DGGITQSPKYLFRKEGQNVTLSCEQNLNHDAMYWYRQDPGQGLRLIYYSQIVNDFQKGDIAEGYSVSREKKESFPLTVTSAQKNPTAFYLCASSRQGSSYGYTFGSGTRLTVV.